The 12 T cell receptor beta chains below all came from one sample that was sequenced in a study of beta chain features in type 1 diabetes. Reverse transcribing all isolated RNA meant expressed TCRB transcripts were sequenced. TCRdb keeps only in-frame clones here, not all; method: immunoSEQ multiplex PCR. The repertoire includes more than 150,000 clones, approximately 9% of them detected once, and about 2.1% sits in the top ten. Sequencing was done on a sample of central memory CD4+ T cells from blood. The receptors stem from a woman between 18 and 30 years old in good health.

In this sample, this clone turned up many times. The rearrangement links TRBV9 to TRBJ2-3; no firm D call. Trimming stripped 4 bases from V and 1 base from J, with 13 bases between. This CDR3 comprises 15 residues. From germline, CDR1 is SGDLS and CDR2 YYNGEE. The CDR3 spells CASSSHESRTDTQYF. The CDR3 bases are TGTGCCAGCAGCTCCCATGAGAGCCGCACAGATACGCAGTATTTT. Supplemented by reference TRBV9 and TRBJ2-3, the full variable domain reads DSGVTQTPKHLITATGQRVTLRCSPRSGDLSVYWYQQSLDQGLQFLIQYYNGEERAKGNILERFSAQQFPDLHSELNLSSLELGDSALYFCASSSHESRTDTQYFGPGTRLTVL.

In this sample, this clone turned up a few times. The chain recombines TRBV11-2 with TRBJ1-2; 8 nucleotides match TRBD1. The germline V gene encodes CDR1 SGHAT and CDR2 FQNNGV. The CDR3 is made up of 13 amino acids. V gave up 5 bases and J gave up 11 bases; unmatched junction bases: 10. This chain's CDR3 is CASSADRGESYTF. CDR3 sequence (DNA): TGTGCCAGCAGCGCCGACAGGGGAGAGAGTTACACCTTC.

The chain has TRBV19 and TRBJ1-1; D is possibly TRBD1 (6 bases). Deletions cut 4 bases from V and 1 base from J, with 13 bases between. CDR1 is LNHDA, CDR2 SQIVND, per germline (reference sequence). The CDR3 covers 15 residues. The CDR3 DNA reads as TGTGCCAGTAGTAAAGGGGGATCCGGGAACACTGAAGCTTTCTTT. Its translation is CASSKGGSGNTEAFF.

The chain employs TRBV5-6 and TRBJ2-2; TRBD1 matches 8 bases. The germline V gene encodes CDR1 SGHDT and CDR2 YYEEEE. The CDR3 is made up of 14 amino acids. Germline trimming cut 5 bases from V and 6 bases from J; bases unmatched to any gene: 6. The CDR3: CASSGAGGAGELFF. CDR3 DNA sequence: TGTGCCAGCAGTGGGGCAGGGGGCGCCGGGGAGCTGTTTTTT. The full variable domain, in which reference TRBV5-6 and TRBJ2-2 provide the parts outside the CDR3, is DAGVTQSPTHLIKTRGQQVTLRCSPKSGHDTVSWYQQALGQGPQFIFQYYEEEERQRGNFPDRFSGHQFPNYSSELNVNALLLGDSALYLCASSGAGGAGELFFGEGSRLTVL.

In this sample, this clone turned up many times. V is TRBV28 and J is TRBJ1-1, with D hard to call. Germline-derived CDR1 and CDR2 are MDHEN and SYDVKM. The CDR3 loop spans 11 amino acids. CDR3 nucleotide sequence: TGTTCCGCAGCGGTCGGCACTGAAGCTTTCTTT. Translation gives CSAAVGTEAFF.

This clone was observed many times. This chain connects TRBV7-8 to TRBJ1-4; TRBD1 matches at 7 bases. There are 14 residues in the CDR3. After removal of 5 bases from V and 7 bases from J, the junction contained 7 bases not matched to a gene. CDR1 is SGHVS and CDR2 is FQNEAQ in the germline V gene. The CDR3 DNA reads TGTGCCAGCAGCAAGGGACAGCAACCTGAAAAACTGTTTTTT. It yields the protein CASSKGQQPEKLFF.

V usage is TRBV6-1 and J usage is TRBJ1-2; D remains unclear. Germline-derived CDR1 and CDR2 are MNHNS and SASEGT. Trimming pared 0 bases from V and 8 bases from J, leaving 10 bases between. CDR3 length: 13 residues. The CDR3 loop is CASSEASRRGYTF. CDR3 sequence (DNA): TGTGCCAGCAGTGAAGCTTCCAGGCGAGGCTACACCTTC.

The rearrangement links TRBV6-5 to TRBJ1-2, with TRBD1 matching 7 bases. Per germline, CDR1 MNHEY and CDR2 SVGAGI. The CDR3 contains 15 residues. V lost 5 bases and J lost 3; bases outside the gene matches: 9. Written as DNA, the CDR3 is TGTGCCAGCAGTCCTCGACAGGGAGGCGACTATGGCTACACCTTC. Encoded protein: CASSPRQGGDYGYTF.

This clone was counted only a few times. The CDR3 coding sequence is TGTGCCAGCAGCCCTCTCATTAGCGGGACTAGAAACGAGCAGTACTTC. Translated, it gives CASSPLISGTRNEQYF. The chain employs TRBV7-9 and TRBJ2-7; 8 bases are shared with TRBD2. J lost 5 bases, V lost 5 bases, and 14 bases had no gene match. Germline V lookup: CDR1 SEHNR, CDR2 FQNEAQ (reference sequence). The CDR3 has 16 amino acids.

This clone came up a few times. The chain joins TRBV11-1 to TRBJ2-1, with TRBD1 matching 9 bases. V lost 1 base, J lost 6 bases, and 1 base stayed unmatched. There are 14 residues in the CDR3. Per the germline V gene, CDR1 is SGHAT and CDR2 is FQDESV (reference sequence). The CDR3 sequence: CASSLGQGGNEQFF. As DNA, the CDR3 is TGTGCCAGCAGCTTAGGACAGGGGGGCAATGAGCAGTTCTTC.

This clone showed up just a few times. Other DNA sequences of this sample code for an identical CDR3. CDR3 nucleotides: TGTGCCAGCAGCCCCCAGGGTATCGGCACTGAAGCTTTCTTT. Its translation is CASSPQGIGTEAFF. This chain connects TRBV7-2 to TRBJ1-1; D is possibly TRBD1 (5 bases). The CDR3 is made up of 14 amino acids. The germline V gene has CDR1 SGHTA and CDR2 FQGNSA. The V and J ends lost 5 bases and 4 bases respectively, with 14 bases between them.

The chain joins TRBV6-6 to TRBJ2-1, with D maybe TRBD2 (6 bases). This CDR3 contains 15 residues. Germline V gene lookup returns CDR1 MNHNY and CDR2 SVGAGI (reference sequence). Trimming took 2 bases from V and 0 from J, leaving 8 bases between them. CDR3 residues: CASSYGGNSYNEQFF. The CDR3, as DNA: TGTGCCAGCAGTTACGGGGGGAACTCCTACAATGAGCAGTTCTTC.